This T cell receptor beta chain was identified during a study of blood T cell repertoires in COVID-19. Across the whole study: T cells, B-cell-depleted T cells, or PBMCs supplied cDNA or gDNA.

In the authors' workflow: Using reference gene primer amplification, nucleated cell counts were estimated. Clones were read by immunoSEQ multiplex PCR, and TCRdb kept only the in-frame ones, dropping some. The V and J calls and clone size are taken from that table; D and trimming were inferred from the DNA. The sample carries under 500,000 clones, 75% to 90% recorded once. The germline V gene has CDR1 SGHRS and CDR2 YFSETQ. V dropped 2 bases and J dropped 2; count of bases not matched to a gene: 4. CDR3 length equals 15 residues. This clone has just a few counts. Specimen: peripheral blood. This clonotype was obtained from a woman aged 25-40 years with acute or convalescent COVID-19. The rearrangement links TRBV5-1 to TRBJ1-5; TRBD1 matches 7 bases. The CDR3: CASSLSGGGNQPQHF. CDR3 bases: TGCGCCAGCAGCTTATCAGGGGGTGGCAATCAGCCCCAGCATTTT.